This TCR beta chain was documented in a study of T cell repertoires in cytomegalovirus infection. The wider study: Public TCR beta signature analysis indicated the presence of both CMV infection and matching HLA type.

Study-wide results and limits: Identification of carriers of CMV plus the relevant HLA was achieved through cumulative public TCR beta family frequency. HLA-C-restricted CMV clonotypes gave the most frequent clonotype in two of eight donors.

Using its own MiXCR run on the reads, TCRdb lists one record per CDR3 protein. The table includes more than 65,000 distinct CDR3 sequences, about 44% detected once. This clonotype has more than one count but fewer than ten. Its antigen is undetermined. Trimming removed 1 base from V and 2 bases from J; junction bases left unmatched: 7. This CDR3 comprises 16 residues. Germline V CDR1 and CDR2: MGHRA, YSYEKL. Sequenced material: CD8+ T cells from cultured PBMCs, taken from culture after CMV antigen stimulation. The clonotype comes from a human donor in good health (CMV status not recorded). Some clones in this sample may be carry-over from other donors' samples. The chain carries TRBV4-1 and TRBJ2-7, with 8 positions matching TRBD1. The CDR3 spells CASSQGPDRVTYEQYF. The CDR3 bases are TGCGCCAGCAGCCAAGGGCCGGACAGGGTAACCTACGAGCAGTACTTC.